This record concerns one T cell receptor (beta chain) sequence. Antigen unknown. TCRdb re-called the RACE reads with MiXCR, one entry per CDR3 protein. Here the sample spans 300,000 to 450,000 distinct CDR3 sequences, 4.5% to 5.5% being singletons. The data were obtained in a study of human T cells and chemical hapten exposure. Study-wide points: Expanded TCRs clustered into significantly more large CDR3 similarity groups than controls, the analysis revealed.

J gave up 6 bases and V 3 bases, and 11 bases lay outside the gene matches. The CDR3 is made up of 16 amino acids. CDR1 MGHDK and CDR2 SYGVNS come from the germline V gene. Sample time point: pre-sensitization, week 0. Treatment defined: therapeutic diphenylcyclopropenone sensitization with weekly scalp DPC. The sequence came from a woman younger than 35 with alopecia areata. Some clones in this sample may be carry-over from other donors' samples. The chain combines TRBV25-1 with TRBJ1-2, with 9 bases lining up with TRBD1. Sample: whole blood, taken in connection with sensitization to the hapten diphenylcyclopropenone (DPC). Here the CDR3 reads CASSDSPGTGFDGYTF. In DNA form, the CDR3 reads TGTGCCAGCAGTGACAGTCCCGGGACAGGGTTCGATGGCTACACCTTC.